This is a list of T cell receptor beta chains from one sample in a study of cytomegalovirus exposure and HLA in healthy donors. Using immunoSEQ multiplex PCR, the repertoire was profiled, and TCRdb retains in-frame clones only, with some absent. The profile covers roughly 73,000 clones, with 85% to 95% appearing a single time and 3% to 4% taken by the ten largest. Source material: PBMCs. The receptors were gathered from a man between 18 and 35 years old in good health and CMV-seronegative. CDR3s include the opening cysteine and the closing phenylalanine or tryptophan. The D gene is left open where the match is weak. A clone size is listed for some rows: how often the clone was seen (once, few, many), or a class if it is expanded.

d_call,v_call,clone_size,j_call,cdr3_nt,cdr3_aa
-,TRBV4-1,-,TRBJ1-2,TGCGCCAGCAGCCAAGAAAGGGAGTTTTATGGCTACACCTTC,CASSQEREFYGYTF
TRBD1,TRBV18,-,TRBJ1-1,TGTGCCAGCTCACTCCCCAAATCAGGGGGCAGGACTGAAGCTTTCTTT,CASSLPKSGGRTEAFF
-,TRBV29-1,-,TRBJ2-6,TGCAGCGTTGACACGCAAGCCTCTGGGGCCAACGTCCTGACTTTC,CSVDTQASGANVLTF
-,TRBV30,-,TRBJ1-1,TGTGCCTGGAGTGTACAGCAGGTTGAAGCTTTCTTT,CAWSVQQVEAFF
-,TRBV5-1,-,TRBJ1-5,TGCGCCAGCAGCTTAATGGGGCATAGCAATCAGCCCCAGCATTTT,CASSLMGHSNQPQHF
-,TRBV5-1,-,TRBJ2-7,TGCGCCAGCAGCTTGGAGGCCAGGGCCTACGAGCAGTACTTC,CASSLEARAYEQYF
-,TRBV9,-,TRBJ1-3,TGTGCCAGCAGTGCTGGCAACCCGAACTCTGGAAACACCATATATTTT,CASSAGNPNSGNTIYF
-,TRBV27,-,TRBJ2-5,TGTGCCAGCAGTTCGGACATAGGGTTGGAGACCCAGTACTTC,CASSSDIGLETQYF
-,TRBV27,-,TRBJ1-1,TGTGCCAGCAGTTTATACCCGGACACTGAAGCTTTCTTT,CASSLYPDTEAFF
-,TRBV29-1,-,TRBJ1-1,TGCAGCGTTGAACCGTCGAACACTGAAGCTTTCTTT,CSVEPSNTEAFF
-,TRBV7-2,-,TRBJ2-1,TGTGCCAGCAGCCCCTTGATAACAGGGGAGCAGTTCTTC,CASSPLITGEQFF
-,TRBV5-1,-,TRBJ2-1,TGCGCCAGCAGCCCTAGTAGTAGCTCCTACAATGAGCAGTTCTTC,CASSPSSSSYNEQFF
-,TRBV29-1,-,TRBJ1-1,TGCAGCGTTGAAGAGGTTGGCTACTCATGGGCCACTGAAGCTTTCTTT,CSVEEVGYSWATEAFF
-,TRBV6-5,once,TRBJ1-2,TGTGCCAGCAGTTACTCGACAGGAATCTATGGCTACACCTTC,CASSYSTGIYGYTF
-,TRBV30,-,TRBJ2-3,TGTGCCTGGAGTGTACAAGCGATCGGCACAGATACGCAGTATTTT,CAWSVQAIGTDTQYF
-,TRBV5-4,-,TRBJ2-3,TGTGCCAGCAGATCATTCGGGACAGATACGCAGTATTTT,CASRSFGTDTQYF
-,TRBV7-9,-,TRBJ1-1,TGTGCCAGCAGCCAACCGATGGGACAGAACACTGAAGCTTTCTTT,CASSQPMGQNTEAFF
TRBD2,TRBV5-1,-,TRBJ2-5,TGCGCCAGCAGCTTGGAAGCGGGGTACCAAGAGACCCAGTACTTC,CASSLEAGYQETQYF
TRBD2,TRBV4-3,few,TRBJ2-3,TGCGCCAGCAGCCAAGATCTAGCGGGGGGGCCAGATACGCAGTATTTT,CASSQDLAGGPDTQYF
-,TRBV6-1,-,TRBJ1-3,TGTGCCAGCAGCCGGCAGTGGACTCTTGGAAACACCATATATTTT,CASSRQWTLGNTIYF
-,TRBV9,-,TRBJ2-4,TGTGCCAGCAGCGTAGCCCCGCTAGCTGGGAACATTCAGTACTTC,CASSVAPLAGNIQYF
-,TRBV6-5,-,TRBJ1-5,TGTGCCAGCAGTACCCGCCGAGAGCTTGATCAGCCCCAGCATTTT,CASSTRRELDQPQHF
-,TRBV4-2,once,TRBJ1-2,TGTGCCAGCAGCCAAGATCCAGGCTATGGCTACACCTTC,CASSQDPGYGYTF
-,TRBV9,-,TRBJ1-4,TGTGCCAGCAGCGTCGGGGGGACTAATGAAAAACTGTTTTTT,CASSVGGTNEKLFF
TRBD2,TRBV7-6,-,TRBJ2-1,TGTGCCAGCAGCTTAATAGCGGGGGCTTACTACAATGAGCAGTTCTTC,CASSLIAGAYYNEQFF
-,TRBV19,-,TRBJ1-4,TGTGCCAGTAGTCCCCGGGGAGAGATTAATGAAAAACTGTTTTTT,CASSPRGEINEKLFF
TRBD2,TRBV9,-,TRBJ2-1,TGTGCCAGCAGCGGGACTAGCGGGGGGTTCAATGAGCAGTTCTTC,CASSGTSGGFNEQFF
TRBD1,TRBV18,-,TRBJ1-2,TGTGCCAGCTCACCGGACAGGGTATCGCATGGCTACACCTTC,CASSPDRVSHGYTF
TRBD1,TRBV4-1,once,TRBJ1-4,TGCGCCAGCAGCGACAGGGTGGATGAAAAACTGTTTTTT,CASSDRVDEKLFF
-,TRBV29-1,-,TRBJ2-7,TGCAGCGTTCGTGGGCGTCACGAGCAGTACTTC,CSVRGRHEQYF